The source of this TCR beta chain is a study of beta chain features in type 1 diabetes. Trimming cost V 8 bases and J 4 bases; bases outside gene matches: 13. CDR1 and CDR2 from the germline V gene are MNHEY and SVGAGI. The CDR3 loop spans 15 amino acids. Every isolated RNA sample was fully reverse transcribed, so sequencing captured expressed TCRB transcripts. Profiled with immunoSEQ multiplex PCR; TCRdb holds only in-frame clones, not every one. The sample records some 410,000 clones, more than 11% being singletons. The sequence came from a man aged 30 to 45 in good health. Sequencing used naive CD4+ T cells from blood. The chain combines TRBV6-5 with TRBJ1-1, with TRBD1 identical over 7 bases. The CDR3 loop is CASRTLRGLGTEAFF. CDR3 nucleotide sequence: TGTGCCAGCCGCACCCTGAGGGGGCTGGGCACTGAAGCTTTCTTT.